This is a list of T cell receptor beta chains from one sample in a study of blood T cells in healthy people across ages. A single record per CDR3 protein comes from TCRdb applying MiXCR to the 5' RACE reads. The profile covers approximately 350,000 distinct CDR3 sequences, with approximately 51% appearing a single time and 51% taken by the ten largest. Sample: blood. All receptors derive from a man in his 60s in good health. The CDR3 runs from the conserved cysteine through the conserved F or W. The order of the fields is V gene, J gene, D gene, clone size, CDR3 protein, CDR3 DNA. The D gene is left open where the match is weak. Not all rows give a size; the values are once, few, many and, for expanded clones, a class.

>TRBV6-1|TRBJ1-4|NA|NA
CASSEWGELFF
TGTGCCAGCAGTGAATGGGGGGAACTGTTTTTT
>TRBV7-6|TRBJ2-7|NA|NA
CASSVASGEEEYF
TGTGCCAGCAGCGTAGCTTCAGGGGAGGAAGAGTACTTC
>TRBV29-1|TRBJ2-1|NA|NA
CSVTTALSGEQFF
TGCAGCGTCACTACAGCGTTAAGTGGGGAGCAGTTCTTC
>TRBV11-3|TRBJ2-5|NA|NA
CASSPGGAGIQETQYF
TGTGCCAGCAGCCCCGGTGGCGCGGGGATCCAAGAGACCCAGTACTTC
>TRBV5-1|TRBJ2-7|NA|many
CASSPGSSYEQYF
TGCGCCAGCAGCCCGGGAAGCTCCTACGAGCAGTACTTC
>TRBV20-1|TRBJ2-1|NA|few
CSASRVLWYNEQFF
TGCAGTGCTAGCAGGGTATTATGGTACAATGAGCAGTTCTTC
>TRBV3-1|TRBJ2-3|NA|few
CASTRTAGGDTQYF
TGTGCCAGCACCCGGACTGCGGGTGGGGATACGCAGTATTTT
>TRBV29-1|TRBJ2-5|NA|NA
CSVSGDREETQYF
TGCAGCGTTTCGGGGGACAGAGAAGAGACCCAGTACTTC
>TRBV6-6|TRBJ2-4|TRBD1|few
CASSSAAGGRIQYF
TGTGCCAGCAGTTCAGCAGCAGGGGGCCGTATTCAGTACTTC
>TRBV7-2|TRBJ2-4|NA|few
CASSSQPGNIQYF
TGTGCCAGCAGCTCACAACCGGGGAACATTCAGTACTTC
>TRBV5-8|TRBJ2-6|NA|once
CVSSSGVSGANVLTF
TGTGTCAGCAGCTCGGGGGTCTCTGGGGCCAACGTCCTGACTTTC
>TRBV5-1|TRBJ2-1|NA|NA
CASRRSSQMGNEQFF
TGCGCCAGCAGACGGTCAAGCCAAATGGGCAATGAGCAGTTCTTC
>TRBV11-2|TRBJ2-7|NA|few
CASSSKTQIYEQYF
TGTGCCAGCAGCTCGAAAACACAGATCTACGAGCAGTACTTC
>TRBV25-1|TRBJ2-4|NA|NA
CASSPGQGGMLAKNIQYF
TGTGCCAGCAGTCCCGGCCAGGGAGGTATGTTGGCCAAAAACATTCAGTACTTC
>TRBV7-2|TRBJ2-1|NA|NA
CASSSTPTTRGGEQFF
TGTGCCAGCAGCTCCACCCCCACAACCAGGGGCGGTGAGCAGTTCTTC
>TRBV29-1|TRBJ1-2|TRBD1|few
CSVEAGQNQRAMAYTF
TGCAGCGTTGAAGCGGGACAGAACCAAAGAGCTATGGCCTACACCTTC
>TRBV20-1|TRBJ2-5|NA|NA
CSARAGVEYQETQYF
TGCAGTGCTAGGGCCGGGGTGGAGTATCAAGAGACCCAGTACTTC
>TRBV6-6|TRBJ1-5|NA|NA
CASSYGAGLGQPQHF
TGTGCCAGCAGTTATGGTGCAGGGCTGGGGCAGCCCCAGCATTTT
>TRBV14|TRBJ2-3|TRBD2|NA
CASSQKPGLTTDTQYF
TGTGCCAGCAGCCAAAAACCGGGACTAACCACAGATACGCAGTATTTT
>TRBV29-1|TRBJ2-3|NA|NA
CSVESGTTGTTDTQYF
TGCAGCGTTGAGTCTGGGACTACAGGGACCACAGATACGCAGTATTTT
>TRBV3-1|TRBJ1-1|NA|NA
CASTRTKGGRNTEAFF
TGTGCCAGCACCCGGACCAAGGGGGGCCGGAACACTGAAGCTTTCTTT